The 12 T cell receptor beta chains given below trace back to one sample, sequenced in a study of CD8 T cells in ankylosing spondylitis. TCRdb re-called the 5' RACE reads through MiXCR, storing one row per CDR3 protein. Here the sample spans 100,000 to 150,000 distinct CDR3 sequences, about an eighth being singletons. The sample consisted of blood, either unsorted or a sorted T cell fraction (not recorded which). These receptors all come from a female donor with ankylosing spondylitis or in good health (not recorded which).

This clonotype came up a few times. CDR3 nucleotides: TGTGCCAGCACCCGTAGTGGAATCAGGCCCTACGAGCAGTACTTC. Its translation: CASTRSGIRPYEQYF. V is TRBV27 and J is TRBJ2-7; D remains unclear. Between the trimmed V and J ends, which lost 7 bases and 2 bases, there was a span of 18 bases. The CDR3 spans 15 residues. Germline assignment: CDR1 MNHEY and CDR2 SMNVEV (reference sequence).

This clonotype was seen at least ten times. The V call is TRBV20-1, the J call TRBJ2-2; 7 nucleotides line up with TRBD2. The germline gives CDR1 DFQATT, CDR2 SNEGSKA (reference sequence). The CDR3 loop spans 15 amino acids. V dropped 2 bases and J dropped 5; count of bases not matched to a gene: 8. Here the CDR3 reads CSARLGGRATGELFF. As DNA, the CDR3 is TGCAGTGCTAGACTAGGCGGGAGAGCGACCGGGGAGCTGTTTTTT.

This clonotype showed up many times. The chain recombines TRBV5-1 with TRBJ2-1; D ambiguous. Germline V lookup: CDR1 SGHRS, CDR2 YFSETQ. The CDR3 length is 13 residues. Trimming took 1 base from V and 5 from J, leaving 7 bases between them. Written as DNA, the CDR3 is TGCGCCAGCAGCTTGTTTATCGACAATGAGCAGTTCTTC. Protein product: CASSLFIDNEQFF.

This clonotype was detected many times. This rearrangement joins TRBV5-1 to TRBJ1-1; D is undetermined. The CDR3 extends over 14 amino acids. CDR1 and CDR2 (germline): SGHRS, YFSETQ. V was clipped by 6 bases and J by 4 bases, with 16 bases between them. DNA for the CDR3: TGCGCCAGCACATCACTGCCGGGTGCCACTGAAGCTTTCTTT. Translating gives CASTSLPGATEAFF.

This clonotype was seen many times. This chain uses TRBV6-2 or TRBV6-3 with TRBJ2-7; 7 positions agree with TRBD1. The J segment lost 1 base and the V segment lost 0 bases, leaving 3 bases of the junction unmatched. The length of the CDR3 is 15 residues. Looked up from germline, CDR1 is MNHEY and CDR2 is SVGEGT. The CDR3 loop is CASSYSGTASYEQYF. CDR3 nucleotide sequence: TGTGCCAGCAGTTACTCCGGGACAGCTTCCTACGAGCAGTACTTC.

In its sample, this clonotype was seen many times. V gene TRBV5-1 combines with J gene TRBJ2-1; 7 nucleotides agree with TRBD2. CDR1 is SGHRS, CDR2 YFSETQ, per germline. After removal of 4 bases from V and 8 bases from J, the junction contained 18 bases not matched to a gene. The CDR3 loop spans 17 amino acids. CDR3 sequence (DNA): TGCGCCAGCAGCACCCGGACTAGTTCCTACACAGGCGATGAGCAGTTCTTC. Protein sequence: CASSTRTSSYTGDEQFF.

This clonotype showed up many times. The rearrangement joins TRBV7-9 to TRBJ1-1; weak D call: TRBD1 (5 bases). The CDR3 loop spans 16 amino acids. From germline, CDR1 is SEHNR and CDR2 FQNEAQ (reference sequence). V was clipped by 1 base and J by 1 base, with 13 bases between them. CDR3 in amino acids: CASSLELQGENTEAFF. The CDR3 DNA sequence: TGTGCCAGCAGCTTAGAGCTTCAGGGAGAGAACACTGAAGCTTTCTTT.

Comments on this clonotype: A much larger clone is a single base away; this may be a read error. The chain joins TRBV28 to TRBJ2-6; D might be TRBD1 (5 bases). The germline V gene encodes CDR1 MDHEN and CDR2 SYDVKM. The CDR3 spans 15 residues. The CDR3 DNA sequence: TGTCCCATTTCGACAGCCCACTCTGGGGCCAACGTCCTGACTTTC. The encoded protein is CPISTAHSGANVLTF. Supplemented by reference TRBV28 and TRBJ2-6, the full variable domain reads DVKVTQSSRYLVKRTGEKVFLECVQDMDHENMFWYRQDPGLGLRLIYFSYDVKMKEKGDIPEGYSVSREKKERFSLILESASTNQTSMYLCPISTAHSGANVLTFGAGSRLTVL.

This clonotype was observed at least ten times. The V call is TRBV19, the J call TRBJ2-1; tentative D call: TRBD2 (5 bases). Trimming shortened V by 6 bases and J by 6 bases, and 24 bases separated the two germline ends. The germline gives CDR1 LNHDA, CDR2 SQIVND (reference sequence). This CDR3 has 17 residues. CDR3 region: CASSNPSRGSVCNEQFF. CDR3 DNA: TGTGCCAGTAGCAACCCCTCCCGAGGGAGTGTATGCAATGAGCAGTTCTTC.

Turning to this clonotype: A read error may be the cause here, since a much bigger clone is one base away. This chain links TRBV10-2 with TRBJ2-3; D is perhaps TRBD1 or TRBD2 (5 bases each). The CDR3 extends over 11 amino acids. Germline V gene lookup returns CDR1 WSHSY and CDR2 SAAADI. The CDR3 loop reads CACSERDTQYF. The CDR3 nucleotides read TGCGCCTGCAGTGAAAGGGACACGCAGTATTTT.

This chain connects TRBV5-1 to TRBJ2-1, with TRBD1 matching 9 bases. Germline V lookup: CDR1 SGHRS, CDR2 YFSETQ. With V trimmed by 3 bases and J by 5 bases, 6 bases remained unmatched. This CDR3 spans 15 amino acids. The DNA of the CDR3 is TGCGCCAGCAGCTACACAGGGGGCGCGGACAATGAGCAGTTCTTC. Its protein is CASSYTGGADNEQFF.

There are many counts of this clonotype. The chain combines TRBV10-2 with TRBJ1-2; D uncertain. Trimming took off 5 bases at V and 3 bases at J, with 10 bases between the two ends. The CDR3 covers 13 residues. CDR1 is WSHSY and CDR2 is SAAADI in the germline V gene. CDR3 DNA sequence: TGCGCCAGCAGTCCAGGTGGATACTATGGCTACACCTTC. It specifies CASSPGGYYGYTF.